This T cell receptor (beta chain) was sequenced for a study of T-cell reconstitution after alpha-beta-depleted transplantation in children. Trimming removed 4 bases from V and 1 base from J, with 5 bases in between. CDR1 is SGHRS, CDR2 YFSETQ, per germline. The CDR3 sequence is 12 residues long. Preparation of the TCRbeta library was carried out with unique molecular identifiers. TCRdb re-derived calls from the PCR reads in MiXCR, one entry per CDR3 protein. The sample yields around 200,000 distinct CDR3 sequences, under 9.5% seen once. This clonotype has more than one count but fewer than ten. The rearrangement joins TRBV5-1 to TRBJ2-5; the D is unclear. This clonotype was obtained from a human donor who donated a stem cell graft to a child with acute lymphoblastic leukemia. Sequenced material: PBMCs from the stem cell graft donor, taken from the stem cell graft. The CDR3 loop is CASSQSQETQYF. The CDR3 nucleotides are TGCGCCAGCAGCCAGAGCCAAGAGACCCAGTACTTC. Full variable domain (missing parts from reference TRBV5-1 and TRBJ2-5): KAGVTQTPRYLIKTRGQQVTLSCSPISGHRSVSWYQQTPGQGLQFLFEYFSETQRNKGNFPGRFSGRQFSNSRSEMNVSTLELGDSALYLCASSQSQETQYFGPGTRLLVL.